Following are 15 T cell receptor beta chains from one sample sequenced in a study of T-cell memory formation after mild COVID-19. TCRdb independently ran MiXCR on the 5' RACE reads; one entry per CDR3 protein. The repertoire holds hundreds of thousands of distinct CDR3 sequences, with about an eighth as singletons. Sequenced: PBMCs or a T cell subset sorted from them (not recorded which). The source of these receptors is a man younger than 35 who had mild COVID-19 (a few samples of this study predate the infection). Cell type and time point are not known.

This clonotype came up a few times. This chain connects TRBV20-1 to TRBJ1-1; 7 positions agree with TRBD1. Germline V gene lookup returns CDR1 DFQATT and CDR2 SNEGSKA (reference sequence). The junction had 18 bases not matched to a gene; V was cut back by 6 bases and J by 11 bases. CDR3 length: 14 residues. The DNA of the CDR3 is TGCAGTGCCCGCCCAGGGACAGAAGCAAGCTCGGCTTTCTTT. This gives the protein CSARPGTEASSAFF.

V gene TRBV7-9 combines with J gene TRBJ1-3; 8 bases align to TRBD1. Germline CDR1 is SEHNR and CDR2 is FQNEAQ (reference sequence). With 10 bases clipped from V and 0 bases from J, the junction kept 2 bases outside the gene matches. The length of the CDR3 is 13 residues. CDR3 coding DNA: TGTGCCACGGGGACAGGCTCTGGAAACACCATATATTTT. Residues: CATGTGSGNTIYF.

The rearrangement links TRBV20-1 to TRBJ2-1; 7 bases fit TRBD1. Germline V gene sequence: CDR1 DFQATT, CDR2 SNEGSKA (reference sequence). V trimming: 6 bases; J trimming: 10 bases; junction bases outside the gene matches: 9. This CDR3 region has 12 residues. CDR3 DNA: TGCAGTGCAGAGGACAGGTTAGGGGAGCAGTTCTTC. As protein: CSAEDRLGEQFF.

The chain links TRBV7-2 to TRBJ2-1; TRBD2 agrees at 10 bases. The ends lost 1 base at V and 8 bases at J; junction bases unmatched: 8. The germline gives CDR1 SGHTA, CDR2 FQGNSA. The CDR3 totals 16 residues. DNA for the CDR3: TGTGCCAGCAGCTTAGTACCAGCGGGGGGGAAGTATGAGCAGTTCTTC. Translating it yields CASSLVPAGGKYEQFF. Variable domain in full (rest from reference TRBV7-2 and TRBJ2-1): GAGVSQSPSNKVTEKGKDVELRCDPISGHTALYWYRQSLGQGLEFLIYFQGNSAPDKSGLPSDRFSAERTGGSVSTLTIQRTQQEDSAVYLCASSLVPAGGKYEQFFGPGTRLTVL.

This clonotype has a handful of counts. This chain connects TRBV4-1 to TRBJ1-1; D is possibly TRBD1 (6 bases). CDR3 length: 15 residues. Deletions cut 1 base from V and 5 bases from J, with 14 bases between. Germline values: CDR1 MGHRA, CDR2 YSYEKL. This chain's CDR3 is CASSQVGGFGTEAFF. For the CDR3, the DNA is TGCGCCAGCAGCCAAGTTGGGGGCTTCGGGACTGAAGCTTTCTTT.

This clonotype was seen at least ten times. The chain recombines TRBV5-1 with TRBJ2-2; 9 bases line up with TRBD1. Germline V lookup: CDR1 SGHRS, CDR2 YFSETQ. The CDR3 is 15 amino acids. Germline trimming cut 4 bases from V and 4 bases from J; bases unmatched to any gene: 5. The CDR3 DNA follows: TGCGCCAGCAGCCCGGACAGGGGTATCACCGGGGAGCTGTTTTTT. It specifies CASSPDRGITGELFF. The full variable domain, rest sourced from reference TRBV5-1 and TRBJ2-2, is KAGVTQTPRYLIKTRGQQVTLSCSPISGHRSVSWYQQTPGQGLQFLFEYFSETQRNKGNFPGRFSGRQFSNSRSEMNVSTLELGDSALYLCASSPDRGITGELFFGEGSRLTVL.

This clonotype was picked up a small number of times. The CDR3 loop is CASSSLAGGFNEQFF. CDR3 sequence (DNA): TGTGCCAGCAGTTCTTTAGCGGGGGGCTTCAATGAGCAGTTCTTC. The chain carries TRBV28 and TRBJ2-1, with 10 bases matching TRBD2. V was clipped by 4 bases and J by 6 bases; unmatched bases: 6. The CDR3 totals 15 residues. CDR1 and CDR2 (germline): MDHEN, SYDVKM.

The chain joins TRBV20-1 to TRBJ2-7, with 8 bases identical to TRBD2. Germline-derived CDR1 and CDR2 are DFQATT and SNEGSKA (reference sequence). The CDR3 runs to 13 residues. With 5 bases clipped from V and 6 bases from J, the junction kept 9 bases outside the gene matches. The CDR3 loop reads CSAVLAGPSEQYF. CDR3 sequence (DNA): TGCAGTGCTGTCTTAGCGGGGCCCTCCGAGCAGTACTTC.

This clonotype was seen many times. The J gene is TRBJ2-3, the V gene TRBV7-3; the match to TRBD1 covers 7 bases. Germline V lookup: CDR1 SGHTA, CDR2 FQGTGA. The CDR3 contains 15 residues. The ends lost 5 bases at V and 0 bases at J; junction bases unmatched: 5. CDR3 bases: TGTGCCAGCAGCCGTGGACAGGCTAGCACAGATACGCAGTATTTT. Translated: CASSRGQASTDTQYF.

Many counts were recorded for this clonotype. The CDR3 DNA follows: TGTGCCAGCAGCCAAGATGGGACTAGCGGCTACAATGAGCAGTTCTTC. It encodes CASSQDGTSGYNEQFF. The chain links TRBV4-2 to TRBJ2-1; 11 bases align to TRBD2. V lost 0 bases to trimming and J lost 3 bases; unmatched junction nucleotides: 1. The CDR3 is 16 residues long. Per germline, CDR1 LGHNA and CDR2 YNFKEQ.

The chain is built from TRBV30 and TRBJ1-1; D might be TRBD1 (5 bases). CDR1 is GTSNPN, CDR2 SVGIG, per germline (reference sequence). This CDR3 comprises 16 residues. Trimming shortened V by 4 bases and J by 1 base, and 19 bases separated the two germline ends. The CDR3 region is CAWMGGTETQNTEAFF. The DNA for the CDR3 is TGTGCCTGGATGGGTGGGACGGAGACTCAGAACACTGAAGCTTTCTTT.

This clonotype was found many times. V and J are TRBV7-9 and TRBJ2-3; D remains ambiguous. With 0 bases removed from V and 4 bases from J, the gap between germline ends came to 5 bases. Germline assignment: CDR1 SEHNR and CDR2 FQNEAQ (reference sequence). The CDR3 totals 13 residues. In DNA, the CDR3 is TGTGCCAGCAGCTTAGCCCGTCCAGATACGCAGTATTTT. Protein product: CASSLARPDTQYF.

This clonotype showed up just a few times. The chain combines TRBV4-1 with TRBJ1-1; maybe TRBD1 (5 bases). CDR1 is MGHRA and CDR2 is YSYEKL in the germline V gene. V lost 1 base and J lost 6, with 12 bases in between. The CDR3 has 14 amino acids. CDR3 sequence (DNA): TGCGCCAGCAGCCAAGTGTCACTGGGGGCTGAAGCTTTCTTT. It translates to CASSQVSLGAEAFF.

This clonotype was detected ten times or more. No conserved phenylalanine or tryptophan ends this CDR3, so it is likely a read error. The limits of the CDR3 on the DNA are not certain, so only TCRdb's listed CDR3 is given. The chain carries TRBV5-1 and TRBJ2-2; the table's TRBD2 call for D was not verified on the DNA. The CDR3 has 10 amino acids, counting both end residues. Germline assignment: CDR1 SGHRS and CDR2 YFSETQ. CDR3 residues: CASSPFGTSG.

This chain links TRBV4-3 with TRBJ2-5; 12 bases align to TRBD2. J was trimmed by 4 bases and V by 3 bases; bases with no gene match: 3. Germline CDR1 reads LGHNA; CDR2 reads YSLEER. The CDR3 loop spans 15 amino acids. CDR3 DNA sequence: TGCGCCAGCAGCCAGTGGACTAGCGGGGCAGAGACCCAGTACTTC. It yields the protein CASSQWTSGAETQYF.